The rows below give T cell receptor beta chains drawn from one sample of a study of T-cell memory formation after mild COVID-19. Via MiXCR, TCRdb re-called the 5' RACE reads, giving one row per CDR3 protein. The sample has around 200,000 distinct CDR3 sequences, about 18% seen once. Specimen: PBMCs or a T cell subset sorted from them (not recorded which). These receptors all stem from a man aged 18-30 years who had mild COVID-19 (a few samples of this study predate the infection). Cell type and time point are not known. Both conserved end residues are part of each CDR3. A D gene is named only where the DNA matches it firmly. Where a row states a size, it is once, few, many or the class of an expanded clone; other rows omit it.

j_call: TRBJ1-1; v_call: TRBV18; clone_size: few; d_call: NA; cdr3_aa: CASSPGTATEAFF; cdr3_nt: TGTGCCAGCTCACCCGGGACGGCCACTGAAGCTTTCTTT
j_call: TRBJ1-5; v_call: TRBV28; clone_size: few; d_call: TRBD1; cdr3_aa: CASSLWDRGRSNQPQHF; cdr3_nt: TGTGCCAGCAGTTTATGGGACAGGGGGCGAAGCAATCAGCCCCAGCATTTT
j_call: TRBJ1-5; v_call: TRBV20-1; clone_size: NA; d_call: NA; cdr3_aa: CSASREGNQPQHF; cdr3_nt: TGCAGTGCTAGCCGTGAAGGGAACCAGCCCCAGCATTTT
j_call: TRBJ1-6; v_call: TRBV5-4; clone_size: few; d_call: NA; cdr3_aa: CASSSDRSSYNSPLHF; cdr3_nt: TGTGCCAGCAGCTCGGACAGAAGCTCCTATAATTCACCCCTCCACTTT
j_call: TRBJ1-1; v_call: TRBV18; clone_size: few; d_call: NA; cdr3_aa: CASSPGTDNTEAFF; cdr3_nt: TGTGCCAGCTCACCAGGGACGGACAACACTGAAGCTTTCTTT
j_call: TRBJ1-1; v_call: TRBV5-6; clone_size: NA; d_call: NA; cdr3_aa: CASSLFSGTVNTEAFF; cdr3_nt: TGTGCCAGCAGCTTGTTTTCCGGGACGGTGAACACTGAAGCTTTCTTT
j_call: TRBJ2-5; v_call: TRBV6-2/TRBV6-3; clone_size: few; d_call: NA; cdr3_aa: CASSYDSGGQETQYF; cdr3_nt: TGTGCCAGCAGTTATGACAGCGGCGGCCAAGAGACCCAGTACTTC
j_call: TRBJ2-3; v_call: TRBV5-1; clone_size: NA; d_call: NA; cdr3_aa: CASSVPGRDTDTQYF; cdr3_nt: TGCGCCAGCAGCGTCCCGGGACGAGACACAGATACGCAGTATTTT
j_call: TRBJ1-4; v_call: TRBV6-5; clone_size: few; d_call: TRBD1; cdr3_aa: CASSRSAGTGDKKLFF; cdr3_nt: TGTGCCAGCAGTCGATCAGCCGGGACAGGGGATAAAAAACTGTTTTTT
j_call: TRBJ1-2; v_call: TRBV12-5; clone_size: few; d_call: TRBD1; cdr3_aa: CASGLGDRGKDGYTF; cdr3_nt: TGTGCTAGTGGTTTAGGCGACAGGGGGAAAGATGGCTACACCTTC
j_call: TRBJ2-2; v_call: TRBV5-1; clone_size: many; d_call: NA; cdr3_aa: CASSPDFSGTGELFF; cdr3_nt: TGCGCCAGCAGTCCGGATTTCTCGGGGACCGGGGAGCTGTTTTTT
j_call: TRBJ1-2; v_call: TRBV29-1; clone_size: few; d_call: NA; cdr3_aa: CSVDGQPLF; cdr3_nt: TGCAGCGTTGACGGACAGCCTCTCTTC
j_call: TRBJ2-1; v_call: TRBV7-2; clone_size: NA; d_call: NA; cdr3_aa: CASSLAAVNNEQFF; cdr3_nt: TGTGCCAGCAGCTTAGCTGCGGTAAACAATGAGCAGTTCTTC
j_call: TRBJ1-4; v_call: TRBV18; clone_size: few; d_call: NA; cdr3_aa: CASTSGNRNEKLFF; cdr3_nt: TGTGCCAGTACCAGCGGTAACCGTAATGAAAAACTGTTTTTT
j_call: TRBJ2-5; v_call: TRBV12-3/TRBV12-4; clone_size: NA; d_call: NA; cdr3_aa: CASSLAGAGKTQYF; cdr3_nt: TGTGCCAGCAGTTTAGCCGGGGCAGGAAAGACCCAGTACTTC
j_call: TRBJ2-4; v_call: TRBV20-1; clone_size: once; d_call: NA; cdr3_aa: CSARDQLAKNIQYF; cdr3_nt: TGCAGTGCTAGAGATCAATTAGCCAAAAACATTCAGTACTTC
j_call: TRBJ1-5; v_call: TRBV18; clone_size: NA; d_call: NA; cdr3_aa: CASSPTGQNYNQPQHF; cdr3_nt: TGTGCCAGCTCACCGACCGGACAGAATTACAATCAGCCCCAGCATTTT
j_call: TRBJ2-7; v_call: TRBV27; clone_size: few; d_call: NA; cdr3_aa: CASSPSPGGTEQYF; cdr3_nt: TGTGCCAGCAGTCCCTCCCCGGGTGGAACCGAGCAGTACTTC
j_call: TRBJ1-1; v_call: TRBV29-1; clone_size: NA; d_call: NA; cdr3_aa: CSVQRGFGNTEAFF; cdr3_nt: TGCAGCGTACAGAGGGGCTTTGGGAACACTGAAGCTTTCTTT
j_call: TRBJ2-5; v_call: TRBV5-1; clone_size: NA; d_call: NA; cdr3_aa: CASSLMGQGGGETQYF; cdr3_nt: TGCGCCAGCAGCTTGATGGGGCAGGGCGGCGGAGAGACCCAGTACTTC
j_call: TRBJ1-4; v_call: TRBV7-9; clone_size: NA; d_call: TRBD1; cdr3_aa: CASTPQGGEKLFF; cdr3_nt: TGTGCCAGCACCCCACAGGGGGGTGAAAAACTGTTTTTT
j_call: TRBJ1-1; v_call: TRBV5-1; clone_size: few; d_call: NA; cdr3_aa: CATSDGNTEAFF; cdr3_nt: TGCGCCACCTCGGACGGAAACACTGAAGCTTTCTTT
j_call: TRBJ2-1; v_call: TRBV4-1; clone_size: NA; d_call: TRBD2; cdr3_aa: CASSRGAGEDNEQFF; cdr3_nt: TGCGCCAGCAGCCGAGGGGCGGGGGAAGACAATGAGCAGTTCTTC
j_call: TRBJ1-4; v_call: TRBV7-2; clone_size: many; d_call: NA; cdr3_aa: CASSPRPYATNEKLFF; cdr3_nt: TGTGCCAGCAGCCCCCGGCCGTACGCAACTAATGAAAAACTGTTTTTT
j_call: TRBJ2-3; v_call: TRBV7-3; clone_size: NA; d_call: NA; cdr3_aa: CASSFGIVTDTQYF; cdr3_nt: TGTGCCAGCAGCTTTGGCATAGTCACAGATACGCAGTATTTT
j_call: TRBJ2-3; v_call: TRBV7-2; clone_size: few; d_call: NA; cdr3_aa: CASSQRLGTDTQYF; cdr3_nt: TGTGCCAGCAGCCAGCGACTAGGGACAGATACGCAGTATTTT
j_call: TRBJ2-3; v_call: TRBV6-5; clone_size: NA; d_call: NA; cdr3_aa: CASSYSGLSTDTQYF; cdr3_nt: TGTGCCAGCAGTTACTCGGGACTCAGCACAGATACGCAGTATTTT
j_call: TRBJ2-2; v_call: TRBV5-1; clone_size: NA; d_call: NA; cdr3_aa: CASSAYQNTGELFF; cdr3_nt: TGCGCCAGCAGCGCTTATCAGAACACCGGGGAGCTGTTTTTT
j_call: TRBJ2-3; v_call: TRBV5-1; clone_size: few; d_call: NA; cdr3_aa: CASSLLATDTQYF; cdr3_nt: TGCGCCAGCAGCTTGCTAGCCACAGATACGCAGTATTTT
j_call: TRBJ1-2; v_call: TRBV12-3/TRBV12-4; clone_size: few; d_call: TRBD1; cdr3_aa: CASRAGTGAYGYTF; cdr3_nt: TGTGCCAGCAGAGCCGGGACAGGGGCCTATGGCTACACCTTC
j_call: TRBJ1-2; v_call: TRBV5-1; clone_size: few; d_call: NA; cdr3_aa: CASSLSLQGRGYTF; cdr3_nt: TGCGCCAGCAGCTTGAGCCTACAGGGTCGGGGCTACACCTTC
j_call: TRBJ2-2; v_call: TRBV2; clone_size: once; d_call: NA; cdr3_aa: CASRRQRNTGELFF; cdr3_nt: TGTGCCAGCAGGAGACAGAGGAACACCGGGGAGCTGTTTTTT
j_call: TRBJ1-5; v_call: TRBV20-1; clone_size: NA; d_call: TRBD1; cdr3_aa: CSASQTGNRNQPQHF; cdr3_nt: TGCAGTGCTAGCCAGACAGGGAATAGAAATCAGCCCCAGCATTTT
j_call: TRBJ2-5; v_call: TRBV5-1; clone_size: NA; d_call: NA; cdr3_aa: CASSLISGLETQYF; cdr3_nt: TGCGCCAGCAGCTTGATATCGGGGTTGGAGACCCAGTACTTC
j_call: TRBJ2-5; v_call: TRBV29-1; clone_size: few; d_call: NA; cdr3_aa: CSVCRAQETQYF; cdr3_nt: TGCAGCGTTTGCAGGGCCCAAGAGACCCAGTACTTC
j_call: TRBJ2-5; v_call: TRBV12-3/TRBV12-4; clone_size: NA; d_call: NA; cdr3_aa: CASKEAGFVTETQYF; cdr3_nt: TGTGCCAGCAAAGAGGCAGGGTTTGTAACGGAGACCCAGTACTTC
j_call: TRBJ1-1; v_call: TRBV19; clone_size: NA; d_call: NA; cdr3_aa: CASSPLDGGYRTFF; cdr3_nt: TGTGCCAGTAGCCCACTGGACGGGGGGTACCGGACTTTCTTT
j_call: TRBJ2-1; v_call: TRBV7-9; clone_size: once; d_call: TRBD2; cdr3_aa: CASSDGLAGADEQFF; cdr3_nt: TGTGCCAGCAGCGACGGACTAGCGGGAGCGGATGAGCAGTTCTTC
j_call: TRBJ2-5; v_call: TRBV12-3/TRBV12-4; clone_size: many; d_call: TRBD2; cdr3_aa: CASSLMSGGQETQYF; cdr3_nt: TGTGCCAGCAGTTTGATGAGCGGGGGCCAAGAGACCCAGTACTTC
j_call: TRBJ1-2; v_call: TRBV7-2; clone_size: NA; d_call: NA; cdr3_aa: CASSFSGGQNYGYTF; cdr3_nt: TGTGCCAGCAGCTTTAGTGGAGGACAGAACTATGGCTACACCTTC
j_call: TRBJ2-7; v_call: TRBV6-5; clone_size: once; d_call: NA; cdr3_aa: CASSYSPTGPGDEQYF; cdr3_nt: TGTGCCAGCAGTTACTCACCCACGGGACCCGGGGACGAGCAGTACTTC
j_call: TRBJ1-2; v_call: TRBV6-5; clone_size: NA; d_call: TRBD1; cdr3_aa: CASSRGQGAVHGYTF; cdr3_nt: TGTGCCAGCAGTAGAGGACAGGGGGCGGTTCACGGCTACACCTTC
j_call: TRBJ1-1; v_call: TRBV5-1; clone_size: NA; d_call: NA; cdr3_aa: CASSLVAMGNTEAFF; cdr3_nt: TGCGCCAGCAGCTTGGTTGCCATGGGGAACACTGAAGCTTTCTTT
j_call: TRBJ1-5; v_call: TRBV7-9; clone_size: many; d_call: NA; cdr3_aa: CASSLGQDHQPQHF; cdr3_nt: TGTGCCAGCAGCTTAGGGCAGGACCATCAGCCCCAGCATTTT
j_call: TRBJ2-2; v_call: TRBV10-3; clone_size: NA; d_call: NA; cdr3_aa: CAISTDRPINTGELFF; cdr3_nt: TGTGCCATCAGTACAGACAGGCCCATAAACACCGGGGAGCTGTTTTTT
j_call: TRBJ2-7; v_call: TRBV10-3; clone_size: NA; d_call: NA; cdr3_aa: CAIRQAREQYF; cdr3_nt: TGTGCCATCAGACAGGCGCGCGAGCAGTACTTC
j_call: TRBJ2-5; v_call: TRBV7-7; clone_size: NA; d_call: TRBD1; cdr3_aa: CASSQTGGEGTQYF; cdr3_nt: TGTGCTAGCAGCCAGACAGGGGGTGAGGGGACCCAGTACTTC
j_call: TRBJ2-6; v_call: TRBV7-3; clone_size: NA; d_call: NA; cdr3_aa: CASSGAEFSSGANVLTF; cdr3_nt: TGTGCCAGCAGCGGGGCGGAGTTTAGCTCTGGGGCCAACGTCCTGACTTTC
j_call: TRBJ2-4; v_call: TRBV4-3; clone_size: NA; d_call: TRBD1; cdr3_aa: CASSQDGQGNIQYF; cdr3_nt: TGCGCCAGCAGCCAGGACGGACAGGGAAACATTCAGTACTTC
j_call: TRBJ2-2; v_call: TRBV5-1; clone_size: few; d_call: NA; cdr3_aa: CASNPTANTGELFF; cdr3_nt: TGCGCCAGCAACCCGACAGCGAACACCGGGGAGCTGTTTTTT
j_call: TRBJ1-1; v_call: TRBV27; clone_size: few; d_call: TRBD1; cdr3_aa: CASPRFPDRVGTEAFF; cdr3_nt: TGTGCCAGCCCGAGATTCCCGGACAGGGTAGGGACTGAAGCTTTCTTT
j_call: TRBJ1-3; v_call: TRBV28; clone_size: NA; d_call: NA; cdr3_aa: CASSFPRSSGNTIYF; cdr3_nt: TGTGCCAGCAGTTTTCCTCGGAGCTCTGGAAACACCATATATTTT
j_call: TRBJ1-1; v_call: TRBV30; clone_size: NA; d_call: NA; cdr3_aa: CAWSVVIGAEAFF; cdr3_nt: TGTGCCTGGAGTGTGGTAATCGGGGCTGAAGCTTTCTTT
j_call: TRBJ1-2; v_call: TRBV7-2; clone_size: many; d_call: NA; cdr3_aa: CASSLVAGGQVLGYTF; cdr3_nt: TGTGCCAGCAGCTTAGTGGCTGGGGGGCAAGTACTCGGCTACACCTTC
j_call: TRBJ2-2; v_call: TRBV20-1; clone_size: few; d_call: TRBD2; cdr3_aa: CKHRLAGNTGELFF; cdr3_nt: TGCAAACACCGACTAGCGGGAAACACCGGGGAGCTGTTTTTT
j_call: TRBJ2-3; v_call: TRBV5-1; clone_size: NA; d_call: NA; cdr3_aa: CASSPYYTDTQYF; cdr3_nt: TGCGCCAGCAGCCCCTACTACACAGATACGCAGTATTTT
j_call: TRBJ2-5; v_call: TRBV7-2; clone_size: few; d_call: NA; cdr3_aa: CASSANWREGTQYF; cdr3_nt: TGTGCCAGCAGCGCCAACTGGCGTGAGGGGACCCAGTACTTC